The 15 T cell receptor beta chains below come from one sample, sequenced in a study of T cells in Graves' hyperthyroidism and ophthalmopathy. Authors of the study amplified TCR beta CDR3 regions from RNA transcripts. A set of HTBI primers served as the primers for a first-round RT-PCR of the TCR CDR3. TCRdb called the multiplex PCR reads again in MiXCR, with one record for every CDR3 protein. The sample includes roughly 640,000 distinct CDR3 sequences, about 16% seen only once; the top ten take around 3.3%. Sequenced sample: blood. These receptors all stem from a woman aged 40 to 55 with Graves' ophthalmopathy.

This clonotype was detected many times. V usage is TRBV7-2 and J usage is TRBJ1-5; D is undetermined. The CDR3 consists of 15 residues. With 1 base removed from V and 2 bases from J, the gap between germline ends came to 9 bases. Per the germline V gene, CDR1 is SGHTA and CDR2 is FQGNSA. The CDR3 reads CASSLEAGRNQPQHF. The CDR3 nucleotides read TGTGCCAGCAGCTTAGAGGCAGGCCGCAATCAGCCCCAGCATTTT.

This chain uses TRBV25-1 with TRBJ2-2; 11 nucleotides match TRBD2. The CDR3 runs to 17 residues. Germline assignment: CDR1 MGHDK and CDR2 SYGVNS. V lost 4 bases, J lost 6 bases, and 10 bases stayed unmatched. CDR3 coding DNA: TGTGCCAGCAGTGGTGGCCTAGCGGGAGGTGACGCCGGGGAGCTGTTTTTT. Its protein product is CASSGGLAGGDAGELFF.

This clonotype was counted at least ten times. This rearrangement joins TRBV5-1 to TRBJ1-5, with 7 bases identical to TRBD1. The CDR3 loop spans 15 amino acids. The V gene end was trimmed by 4 bases and the J gene end by 1 base; junction bases not matched to a gene: 5. Germline CDR1 reads SGHRS; CDR2 reads YFSETQ. The DNA for the CDR3 is TGCGCCAGCAGCCCAACGACAGGGAGCAATCAGCCCCAGCATTTT. This translates into CASSPTTGSNQPQHF.

This clonotype was observed a handful of times. The chain is built from TRBV5-4 and TRBJ2-3; 10 bases align to TRBD1. Trimming at V came to 4 bases and at J to 3 bases, leaving 5 bases not matched to a gene. Germline CDR1 and CDR2: SGHNT and YYREEE (reference sequence). The CDR3 contains 15 residues. The CDR3 sequence: CASSTTDRGTDTQYF. In nucleotides, the CDR3 is TGTGCCAGCAGCACCACGGACAGGGGGACAGATACGCAGTATTTT.

This clonotype was recorded many times. The V call is TRBV7-6, the J call TRBJ2-5; tentatively, D is TRBD2 (5 bases). Between the trimmed V and J ends, which lost 2 bases and 4 bases, there was a span of 8 bases. CDR3 length: 13 amino acids. CDR1 is SGHVS, CDR2 FNYEAQ, per germline. As DNA, the CDR3 is TGTGCCAGCAGCTTACTAGGAGGAGAGACCCAGTACTTC. This encodes CASSLLGGETQYF.

This clonotype showed up just a few times. V and J are TRBV6-2 or TRBV6-3 and TRBJ2-6, with 8 positions matching TRBD1. This CDR3 spans 19 amino acids. After removal of 0 bases from V and 6 bases from J, the junction contained 13 bases not matched to a gene. CDR1 MNHEY and CDR2 SVGEGT come from the germline V gene. The CDR3 DNA follows: TGTGCCAGCAGTTACTCGATCTCAGGGGGCCCGAGGGCGGCCAACGTCCTGACTTTC. Translating it yields CASSYSISGGPRAANVLTF.

The chain joins TRBV6-2 or TRBV6-3 to TRBJ2-3, with TRBD1 matching over 7 bases. Trimming removed 6 bases from V and 8 bases from J; junction bases left unmatched: 11. This CDR3 is built from 14 residues. Germline V gene lookup returns CDR1 MNHEY and CDR2 SVGEGT. CDR3 nucleotide sequence: TGTGCCAGCAGAAGTGCACAGGGGTCTACTACGCAGTATTTT. Amino acid sequence: CASRSAQGSTTQYF.

Many counts were recorded for this clonotype. The gene calls are TRBV20-1 and TRBJ2-5; 7 positions match TRBD2. V shed 4 bases, J shed 9 bases, and the junction held 14 bases outside the gene matches. The CDR3 consists of 14 residues. CDR1 DFQATT and CDR2 SNEGSKA come from the germline V gene (reference sequence). CDR3 nucleotide sequence: TGCAGTGCTAATACCGGGACTAATTTTGAGGCCCAGTACTTC. Translating gives CSANTGTNFEAQYF.

This clonotype showed up just a few times. This rearrangement joins TRBV6-1 to TRBJ2-5, with D unresolved. V lost 5 bases, J lost 3 bases, and 16 bases lay in between. Germline V gene data show CDR1 as MNHNS and CDR2 as SASEGT. The CDR3 consists of 15 residues. This chain's CDR3 is CASSTAGVREETQYF. In DNA, the CDR3 is TGTGCCAGCAGTACCGCTGGTGTACGGGAAGAGACCCAGTACTTC.

The gene calls are TRBV7-9 and TRBJ2-1; D is unresolved. The germline CDR1 and CDR2 sequences are SEHNR and FQNEAQ (reference sequence). Trimming pared 5 bases from V and 8 bases from J, leaving 10 bases between. The length of the CDR3 is 12 residues. DNA for the CDR3: TGTGCCAGCAGCCCTCCCTGGGATGAGCAGTTCTTC. This encodes CASSPPWDEQFF. The full variable domain, with the rest looked up from reference TRBV7-9 and TRBJ2-1, is DTGVSQNPRHKITKRGQNVTFRCDPISEHNRLYWYRQTLGQGPEFLTYFQNEAQLEKSRLLSDRFSAERPKGSFSTLEIQRTEQGDSAMYLCASSPPWDEQFFGPGTRLTVL.

The V and J genes are TRBV16 and TRBJ1-5; D is perhaps TRBD1 (5 bases). This CDR3 has 17 residues. Looked up from germline, CDR1 is KGHSY and CDR2 is FQNENV. Deletions cut 3 bases from V and 4 bases from J, with 19 bases between. CDR3 residues: CASSHGTQRRNNQPQHF. DNA of the CDR3: TGTGCCAGCAGCCACGGGACGCAACGACGAAATAATCAGCCCCAGCATTTT.

The table lists this clonotype with a few counts. This chain connects TRBV12-3 or TRBV12-4 to TRBJ1-4; D gene ambiguous. Between the trimmed V and J ends, which lost 4 bases and 4 bases, there was a span of 10 bases. The CDR3 consists of 14 residues. Written as DNA, the CDR3 is TGTGCCAGCAGTTCCCCGGAGGATAATGAAAAACTGTTTTTT. Amino acid sequence: CASSSPEDNEKLFF.

This clonotype was seen a handful of times. The V and J genes are TRBV4-1 and TRBJ1-1, with D tentatively TRBD1 (5 bases). The germline V gene has CDR1 MGHRA and CDR2 YSYEKL. The CDR3 has 17 residues. The ends were cut back, 0 bases at V and 0 bases at J, with 14 bases in the middle. CDR3 DNA: TGCGCCAGCAGCCAAGAAACGGCAGGGACCATGAACACTGAAGCTTTCTTT. Its translation is CASSQETAGTMNTEAFF.

This CDR3 reads CAISEPASSGRAIDEQFF. The CDR3 nucleotides read TGTGCCATCAGTGAGCCGGCCAGCAGCGGGAGGGCCATCGATGAGCAGTTCTTC. The V call is TRBV10-3, the J call TRBJ2-1; 10 positions match TRBD2. The germline V gene encodes CDR1 ENHRY and CDR2 SYGVKD. J was trimmed by 8 bases and V by 2 bases; bases with no gene match: 15. This CDR3 comprises 18 residues.

This clonotype showed up just a few times. CDR3 nucleotide sequence: TGTGCCAGCAGTCTCCGGGACTTTTTTGACTATGGCTACACCTTC. Protein sequence: CASSLRDFFDYGYTF. The rearrangement uses TRBV16 and TRBJ1-2; perhaps TRBD1 as D (5 bases). This CDR3 spans 15 amino acids. From germline, CDR1 is KGHSY and CDR2 FQNENV. Trimming took off 6 bases at V and 3 bases at J, with 17 bases between the two ends.